The present T cell receptor (beta chain) was sequenced within a study of blood T cell repertoires in COVID-19. Study in general: PBMCs, B-cell-depleted T cells, or T cells were the source of the cDNA or gDNA that made up the material.

The germline gives CDR1 GTSNPN, CDR2 SVGIG (reference sequence). The CDR3 is made up of 13 amino acids. The V and J ends lost 3 bases and 6 bases, in that order; junction bases with no gene match: 4. Measured with immunoSEQ multiplex PCR; TCRdb has only the in-frame clones, and not every one. The data show tens of thousands of clones, over 70% seen once. The TCR sequence derives from a woman aged 70-85 years with acute or convalescent COVID-19. The material sequenced was peripheral blood. V and J are TRBV30 and TRBJ1-5; 8 nucleotides line up with TRBD1. Here the CDR3 reads CAWRNRGSQPQHF. The CDR3 nucleotides are TGTGCCTGGAGAAACAGGGGGTCTCAGCCCCAGCATTTT.